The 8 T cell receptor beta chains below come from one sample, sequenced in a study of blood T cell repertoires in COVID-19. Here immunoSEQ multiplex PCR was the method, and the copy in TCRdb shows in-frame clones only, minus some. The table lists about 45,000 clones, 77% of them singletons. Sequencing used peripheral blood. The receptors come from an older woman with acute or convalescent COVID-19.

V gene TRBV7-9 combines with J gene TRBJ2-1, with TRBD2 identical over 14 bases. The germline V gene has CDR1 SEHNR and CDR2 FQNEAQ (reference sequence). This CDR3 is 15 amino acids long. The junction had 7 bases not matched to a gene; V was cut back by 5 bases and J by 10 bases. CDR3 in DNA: TGTGCCAGCAGCCCGACTAGCGGGGGGGCGAGAGAGCAGTTCTTC. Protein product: CASSPTSGGAREQFF. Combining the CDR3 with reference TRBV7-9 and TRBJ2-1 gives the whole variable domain DTGVSQNPRHKITKRGQNVTFRCDPISEHNRLYWYRQTLGQGPEFLTYFQNEAQLEKSRLLSDRFSAERPKGSFSTLEIQRTEQGDSAMYLCASSPTSGGAREQFFGPGTRLTVL.

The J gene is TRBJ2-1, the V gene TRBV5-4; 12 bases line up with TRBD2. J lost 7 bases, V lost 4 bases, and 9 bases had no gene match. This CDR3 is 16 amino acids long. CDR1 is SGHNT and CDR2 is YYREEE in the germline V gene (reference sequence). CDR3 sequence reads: CASSGPTSGSLNEQFF. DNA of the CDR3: TGTGCCAGCAGCGGACCGACTAGCGGGAGTCTTAATGAGCAGTTCTTC.

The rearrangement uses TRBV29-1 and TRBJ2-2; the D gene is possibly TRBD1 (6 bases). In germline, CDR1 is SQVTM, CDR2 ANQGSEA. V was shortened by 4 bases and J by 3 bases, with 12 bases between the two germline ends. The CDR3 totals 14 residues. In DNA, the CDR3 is TGCAGCGTTGCCAGTACAGGGTACACCGGGGAGCTGTTTTTT. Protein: CSVASTGYTGELFF.

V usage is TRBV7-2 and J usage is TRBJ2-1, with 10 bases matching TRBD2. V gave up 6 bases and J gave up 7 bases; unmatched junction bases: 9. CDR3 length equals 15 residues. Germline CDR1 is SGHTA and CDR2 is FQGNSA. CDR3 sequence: CASSSKRGGPNEQFF. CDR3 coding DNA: TGTGCCAGCAGTTCTAAGCGGGGGGGCCCAAATGAGCAGTTCTTC.

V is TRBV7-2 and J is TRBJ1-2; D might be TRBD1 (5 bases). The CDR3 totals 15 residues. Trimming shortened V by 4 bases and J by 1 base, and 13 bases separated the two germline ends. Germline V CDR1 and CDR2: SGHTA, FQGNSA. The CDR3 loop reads CASSSTGQSNYGYTF. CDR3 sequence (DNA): TGTGCCAGCAGCTCAACAGGCCAAAGTAACTATGGCTACACCTTC. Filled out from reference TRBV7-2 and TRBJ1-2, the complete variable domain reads GAGVSQSPSNKVTEKGKDVELRCDPISGHTALYWYRQSLGQGLEFLIYFQGNSAPDKSGLPSDRFSAERTGGSVSTLTIQRTQQEDSAVYLCASSSTGQSNYGYTFGSGTRLTVV.

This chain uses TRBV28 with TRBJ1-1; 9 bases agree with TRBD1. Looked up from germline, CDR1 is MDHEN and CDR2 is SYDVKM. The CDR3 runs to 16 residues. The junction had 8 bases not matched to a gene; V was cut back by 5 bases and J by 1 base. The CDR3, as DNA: TGTGCCAGCAGTACTACTGGGACAGGGCGGAACACTGAAGCTTTCTTT. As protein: CASSTTGTGRNTEAFF.

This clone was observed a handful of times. The CDR3 DNA sequence: TGTGCCAGCAGCAGGGACAATGATTATGGCTACACCTTC. It specifies CASSRDNDYGYTF. The rearrangement uses TRBV9 and TRBJ1-2; maybe TRBD1 (6 bases). Germline V gene sequence: CDR1 SGDLS, CDR2 YYNGEE. The CDR3 contains 13 residues. V was shortened by 4 bases and J by 5 bases, with 12 bases between the two germline ends.

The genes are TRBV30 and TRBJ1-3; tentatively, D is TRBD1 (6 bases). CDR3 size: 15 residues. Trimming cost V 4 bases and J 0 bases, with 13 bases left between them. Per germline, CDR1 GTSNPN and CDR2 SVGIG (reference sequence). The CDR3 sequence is CAWTPGRGSGNTIYF. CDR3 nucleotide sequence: TGTGCCTGGACGCCAGGCAGGGGCTCTGGAAACACCATATATTTT.